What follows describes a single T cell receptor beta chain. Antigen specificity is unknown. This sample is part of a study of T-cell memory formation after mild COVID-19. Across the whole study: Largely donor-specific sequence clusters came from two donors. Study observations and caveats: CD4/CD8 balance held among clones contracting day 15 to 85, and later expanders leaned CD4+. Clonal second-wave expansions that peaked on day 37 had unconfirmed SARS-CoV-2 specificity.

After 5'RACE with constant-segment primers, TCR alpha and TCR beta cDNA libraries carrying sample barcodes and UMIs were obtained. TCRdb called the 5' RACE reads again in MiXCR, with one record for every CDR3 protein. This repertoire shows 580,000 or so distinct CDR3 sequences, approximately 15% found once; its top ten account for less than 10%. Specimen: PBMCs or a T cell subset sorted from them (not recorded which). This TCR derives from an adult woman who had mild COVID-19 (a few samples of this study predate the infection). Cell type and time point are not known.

The CDR3 DNA reads as TGTGCCAGCAGCCCTTCGGACAGGTCGAACACTGAAGCTTTCTTT. It translates to CASSPSDRSNTEAFF. The rearrangement joins TRBV7-2 to TRBJ1-1, with 7 nucleotides matching TRBD1. From germline, CDR1 is SGHTA and CDR2 FQGNSA. V shed 5 bases, J shed 1 base, and the junction held 7 bases outside the gene matches. The CDR3 totals 15 residues.